One sample yielded the 25 T cell receptor beta chains listed below, sequenced in a study of regulatory T cells (dated by TCRdb to the late 2010s). These receptors have no identified antigens. The method behind the library was the immunoSEQ multiplex PCR assay. The multiplex PCR used 52 forward TRBV primers and 13 reverse TRBJ primers, with assay-based and computational corrections for amplification bias. TCRdb retrieved this table from immuneACCESS and kept in-frame rearrangements only. Not all clones are present; in checked studies, unresolved V genes account for under half, and no reason is known for the remainder. The table for this sample lists 30,000 to 40,000 clones; about 89% of them were counted only once. Under 2.5% of the sample lies in the top ten. Here is what the overall study found, with its caveats: Hydrophobic residues at CDR3 positions 6 and 7 were enriched in conventional CD4+ T cells from CD3G-deficient patients, suggesting more self-reactive specificities.

The source material was conventional CD4+ T cells sorted from blood. The receptors were sampled from a person aged 18-35 years with CD3G deficiency.

The chain recombines TRBV10-3 with TRBJ2-7; 7 bases fit TRBD1. J gave up 6 bases and V 6 bases, and 8 bases lay outside the gene matches. This CDR3 contains 13 residues. Germline assignment: CDR1 ENHRY and CDR2 SYGVKD. CDR3 in DNA: TGTGCCATCAGCCGCGACAGGGCGACCGAGCAGTACTTC. Translated: CAISRDRATEQYF.

This chain connects TRBV7-9 to TRBJ2-3, with 14 bases lining up with TRBD2. V lost 5 bases, J lost 3 bases, and 7 bases stayed unmatched. This CDR3 has 17 residues. Per germline, CDR1 SEHNR and CDR2 FQNEAQ (reference sequence). This chain's CDR3 is CASSTGTSGRLTDTQYF. The CDR3 region has the DNA TGTGCCAGCAGCACCGGGACTAGCGGGAGACTTACAGATACGCAGTATTTT.

This chain links TRBV19 with TRBJ1-2; possibly TRBD1 for D (5 bases). This CDR3 spans 14 amino acids. The germline V gene encodes CDR1 LNHDA and CDR2 SQIVND (reference sequence). Trimming took 7 bases from V and 5 from J, leaving 17 bases between them. The CDR3, as DNA: TGTGCCAGTACCTCCCGGGACGGAGCTTATGGCTACACCTTC. Its protein product is CASTSRDGAYGYTF. Full variable domain (remainder filled in from reference TRBV19 and TRBJ1-2): DGGITQSPKYLFRKEGQNVTLSCEQNLNHDAMYWYRQDPGQGLRLIYYSQIVNDFQKGDIAEGYSVSREKKESFPLTVTSAQKNPTAFYLCASTSRDGAYGYTFGSGTRLTVV.

The chain uses TRBV6-1 and TRBJ2-3, with TRBD1 as a possible D gene (5 bases). With 8 bases removed from V and 0 bases from J, the gap between germline ends came to 12 bases. Looked up from germline, CDR1 is MNHNS and CDR2 is SASEGT. The CDR3 runs 14 residues. CDR3 sequence: CASLYGHSTDTQYF. The CDR3 nucleotides read TGTGCCAGCCTCTACGGACATAGCACAGATACGCAGTATTTT.

The gene calls are TRBV6-1 and TRBJ2-7, with D uncertain. V was cut by 11 bases and J by 4 bases, with 18 bases left in between. The germline V gene has CDR1 MNHNS and CDR2 SASEGT. The CDR3 totals 13 residues. CDR3 sequence (DNA): TGTGCCGGTTCGTACCAGGCCGGATACGAGCAGTACTTC. Residues: CAGSYQAGYEQYF.

This chain uses TRBV5-1 with TRBJ2-1; no definite D call. The germline V and J ends were trimmed by 4 bases and 0 bases, with 11 bases remaining between them. Germline V gene sequence: CDR1 SGHRS, CDR2 YFSETQ. The CDR3 sequence is 15 residues long. This CDR3 is CASSLDGNSYNEQFF. DNA for the CDR3: TGCGCCAGCAGCCTGGACGGAAACTCCTACAATGAGCAGTTCTTC.

This clone was detected once. The genes are TRBV6-1 and TRBJ2-7; D unclear. Trimming took off 0 bases at V and 3 bases at J, with 9 bases between the two ends. CDR1 MNHNS and CDR2 SASEGT come from the germline V gene. The CDR3 has 14 residues. The CDR3 spells CASSEADLGYEQYF. The CDR3 DNA follows: TGTGCCAGCAGTGAAGCTGATCTGGGCTACGAGCAGTACTTC.

The chain has TRBV5-1 and TRBJ2-1; D assignment may be TRBD1 or TRBD2 (5 bases each). The CDR3 is 15 residues long. Trimming pared 0 bases from V and 5 bases from J, leaving 12 bases between. CDR1 SGHRS and CDR2 YFSETQ come from the germline V gene. The CDR3 region has the DNA TGCGCCAGCAGCTTGGAGGGACGTAGCGACAATGAGCAGTTCTTC. Residues: CASSLEGRSDNEQFF.

The chain combines TRBV28 with TRBJ2-1; D is undetermined. CDR3 length: 14 amino acids. V was shortened by 1 base and J by 5 bases, with 9 bases between the two germline ends. CDR1 is MDHEN, CDR2 SYDVKM, per germline. The CDR3 DNA reads as TGTGCCAGCAGTTTATCGGGCTACAACAATGAGCAGTTCTTC. Residues: CASSLSGYNNEQFF. Full variable domain (missing parts from reference TRBV28 and TRBJ2-1): DVKVTQSSRYLVKRTGEKVFLECVQDMDHENMFWYRQDPGLGLRLIYFSYDVKMKEKGDIPEGYSVSREKKERFSLILESASTNQTSMYLCASSLSGYNNEQFFGPGTRLTVL.

A few counts support this clone. The DNA for the CDR3 is TGTGCCAGTAGCCCGATGAACAGGGGAAGGAACACTGAAGCTTTCTTT. Translating gives CASSPMNRGRNTEAFF. V gene TRBV19 combines with J gene TRBJ1-1; 7 bases are shared with TRBD1. This CDR3 is built from 16 residues. Looked up from germline, CDR1 is LNHDA and CDR2 is SQIVND (reference sequence). The trim removed 6 bases at V and 1 base at J, leaving 11 bases unmatched. Using reference TRBV19 and TRBJ1-1 for the parts outside the CDR3, the full variable domain is DGGITQSPKYLFRKEGQNVTLSCEQNLNHDAMYWYRQDPGQGLRLIYYSQIVNDFQKGDIAEGYSVSREKKESFPLTVTSAQKNPTAFYLCASSPMNRGRNTEAFFGQGTRLTVV.

The chain employs TRBV7-9 and TRBJ1-6; D gene uncertain. The CDR3 runs to 14 residues. CDR1 is SEHNR, CDR2 FQNEAQ, per germline (reference sequence). V lost 2 bases to trimming and J lost 5 bases, with 7 bases between them. The CDR3 loop is CASSLSLDNSPLHF. The CDR3 nucleotides read TGTGCCAGCAGCTTAAGTCTGGATAATTCACCCCTCCACTTT.

The chain has TRBV27 and TRBJ2-1; 9 bases align to TRBD1. This CDR3 contains 15 residues. V dropped 4 bases and J dropped 6; count of bases not matched to a gene: 7. The germline V gene has CDR1 MNHEY and CDR2 SMNVEV (reference sequence). This CDR3 is CASSYTGGAGNEQFF. The CDR3 DNA is TGTGCCAGCAGTTACACAGGGGGCGCTGGCAATGAGCAGTTCTTC.

This clone was detected once. The chain couples TRBV7-8 to TRBJ2-7; D is possibly TRBD1 (6 bases). Germline V gene lookup returns CDR1 SGHVS and CDR2 FQNEAQ. V was shortened by 1 base and J by 2 bases, with 9 bases between the two germline ends. This CDR3 region has 14 residues. Here the CDR3 DNA reads TGTGCCAGCAGCTTAGACCGGACAGCCTACGAGCAGTACTTC. It translates to CASSLDRTAYEQYF.

The chain uses TRBV5-1 and TRBJ2-7, with a weak D call TRBD1 (6 bases). The length of the CDR3 is 14 residues. CDR1 SGHRS and CDR2 YFSETQ come from the germline V gene. The V and J ends lost 0 bases and 3 bases respectively, with 10 bases between them. The CDR3 spells CASSLAPDSYEQYF. In nucleotides, the CDR3 is TGCGCCAGCAGCTTGGCCCCGGACAGCTACGAGCAGTACTTC.

In its sample, this clone was seen once. The chain carries TRBV5-1 and TRBJ2-7; tentative D call: TRBD1 (5 bases). Germline-derived CDR1 and CDR2 are SGHRS and YFSETQ. Trimming cost V 2 bases and J 5 bases, with 8 bases left between them. This CDR3 comprises 12 residues. CDR3 protein: CASSFQGDEQYF. Here the CDR3 DNA reads TGCGCCAGCAGCTTCCAGGGCGACGAGCAGTACTTC.

The gene calls are TRBV6-1 and TRBJ2-7, with 7 nucleotides matching TRBD2. The CDR3 length is 16 residues. V was clipped by 3 bases and J by 1 base; unmatched bases: 9. CDR1 and CDR2 (germline): MNHNS, SASEGT. The CDR3 coding sequence is TGTGCCAGCAGTGACCACGTGGGGGGGATTTCCTACGAGCAGTACTTC. It translates to CASSDHVGGISYEQYF.

CDR3 DNA: TGCGCCAGCAGCTTGGGCGTTCCCAATTCACCCCTCCACTTT. Its protein product is CASSLGVPNSPLHF. The chain is built from TRBV5-1 and TRBJ1-6, with no clear D. Germline V gene data show CDR1 as SGHRS and CDR2 as YFSETQ. The CDR3 is made up of 14 amino acids. V lost 0 bases and J 7 bases, leaving 8 bases between the germline ends.

The CDR3 sequence is CASSRQGGSGANVLTF. CDR3 DNA: TGTGCCAGCAGCCGACAGGGTGGCTCTGGGGCCAACGTCCTGACTTTC. This rearrangement joins TRBV28 to TRBJ2-6; 7 bases line up with TRBD1. V was pared by 6 bases and J by 0 bases, with 5 bases of the junction left unmatched. CDR1 is MDHEN and CDR2 is SYDVKM in the germline V gene. The CDR3 has 16 amino acids.

This sequence joins TRBV10-3 and TRBJ2-1, with a weak D call TRBD1 (6 bases). Trimming took 0 bases from V and 9 from J, leaving 12 bases between them. The CDR3 has 14 amino acids. Germline CDR1 and CDR2: ENHRY and SYGVKD. For the CDR3, the DNA is TGTGCCATCAGTGAGTCGGCAGGGGTGGGTGAGCAGTTCTTC. Residues: CAISESAGVGEQFF.

This chain joins TRBV10-3 and TRBJ2-7, with 12 bases fitting TRBD2. Germline trimming cut 3 bases from V and 5 bases from J; bases unmatched to any gene: 5. Looked up from germline, CDR1 is ENHRY and CDR2 is SYGVKD. The length of the CDR3 is 15 residues. CDR3 nucleotides: TGTGCCATCAGTGATGCGACTAGCGGGAGAGACGAGCAGTACTTC. This sequence encodes CAISDATSGRDEQYF.

The rearrangement joins TRBV7-9 to TRBJ2-5; TRBD1 matches at 9 bases. The CDR3 has 15 residues. Germline V gene data show CDR1 as SEHNR and CDR2 as FQNEAQ (reference sequence). After removal of 4 bases from V and 2 bases from J, the junction contained 5 bases not matched to a gene. As DNA, the CDR3 is TGTGCCAGCAGCTCCCGGGACAGGGATCAAGAGACCCAGTACTTC. Protein sequence: CASSSRDRDQETQYF.

This chain uses TRBV6-1 with TRBJ2-7; TRBD1 matches 7 bases. Losses at the gene ends were 5 bases for V and 2 bases for J; bases not matched to a gene: 9. The CDR3 contains 15 residues. Germline V gives CDR1 MNHNS, CDR2 SASEGT. The CDR3 region is CASSLSTGRAYEQYF. In DNA form, the CDR3 reads TGTGCCAGCAGTTTATCGACAGGGCGTGCCTACGAGCAGTACTTC.

The rearrangement links TRBV5-1 to TRBJ2-3, with D hard to call. This CDR3 comprises 15 residues. The V end was cut by 0 bases, the J end by 2 bases, with 10 bases between. Per the germline V gene, CDR1 is SGHRS and CDR2 is YFSETQ. This CDR3 reads CASSLGLTYTDTQYF. The CDR3 DNA reads as TGCGCCAGCAGCTTGGGTCTTACCTACACAGATACGCAGTATTTT.

J is TRBJ1-2 and V is TRBV7-2; no firm D call. V lost 6 bases, J lost 8 bases, and 16 bases lay in between. The germline CDR1 and CDR2 sequences are SGHTA and FQGNSA. The CDR3 loop spans 13 amino acids. DNA for the CDR3: TGTGCCAGCAGTTTCGACCGTCGAGGAGGCTACACCTTC. As protein: CASSFDRRGGYTF. Filled out from reference TRBV7-2 and TRBJ1-2, the complete variable domain reads GAGVSQSPSNKVTEKGKDVELRCDPISGHTALYWYRQSLGQGLEFLIYFQGNSAPDKSGLPSDRFSAERTGGSVSTLTIQRTQQEDSAVYLCASSFDRRGGYTFGSGTRLTVV.

The chain joins TRBV10-2 to TRBJ1-1; D gene uncertain. This CDR3 contains 14 residues. Germline assignment: CDR1 WSHSY and CDR2 SAAADI. Trimming took 0 bases from V and 11 from J, leaving 16 bases between them. The chain's CDR3 is CASSESPTHRVAFF. CDR3 coding DNA: TGCGCCAGCAGTGAGTCGCCCACCCATAGAGTTGCTTTCTTT.